This TCR beta chain was retrieved from a study of identical twins. General observations from the study: Twins' surplus sharing was weaker for beta out-of-frame sequences. In zero-insertion analyses, partial confounding could arise from invariant MAIT and iNKT cells.

Losses at the gene ends were 5 bases for V and 2 bases for J; bases not matched to a gene: 3. This CDR3 spans 13 amino acids. CDR1 and CDR2 from the germline V gene are DFQATT and SNEGSKA (reference sequence). This clonotype was seen a handful of times. Its matching antigen is unknown. TCRdb reprocessed the 5' RACE reads with MiXCR, giving one entry per CDR3 protein. The table records about 530,000 distinct CDR3 sequences, approximately 20% of them present only once. The data were also submitted as part of a second study, on yellow fever vaccine responses in identical twins.

The sequence was obtained from a young woman in good health. The source material was CD4+ T cells sorted from blood. The chain carries TRBV20-1 and TRBJ2-3; TRBD2 aligns across 8 bases. The CDR3 nucleotides read TGCAGTGCTTCGCGGGGGGACACAGATACGCAGTATTTT. This encodes CSASRGDTDTQYF.